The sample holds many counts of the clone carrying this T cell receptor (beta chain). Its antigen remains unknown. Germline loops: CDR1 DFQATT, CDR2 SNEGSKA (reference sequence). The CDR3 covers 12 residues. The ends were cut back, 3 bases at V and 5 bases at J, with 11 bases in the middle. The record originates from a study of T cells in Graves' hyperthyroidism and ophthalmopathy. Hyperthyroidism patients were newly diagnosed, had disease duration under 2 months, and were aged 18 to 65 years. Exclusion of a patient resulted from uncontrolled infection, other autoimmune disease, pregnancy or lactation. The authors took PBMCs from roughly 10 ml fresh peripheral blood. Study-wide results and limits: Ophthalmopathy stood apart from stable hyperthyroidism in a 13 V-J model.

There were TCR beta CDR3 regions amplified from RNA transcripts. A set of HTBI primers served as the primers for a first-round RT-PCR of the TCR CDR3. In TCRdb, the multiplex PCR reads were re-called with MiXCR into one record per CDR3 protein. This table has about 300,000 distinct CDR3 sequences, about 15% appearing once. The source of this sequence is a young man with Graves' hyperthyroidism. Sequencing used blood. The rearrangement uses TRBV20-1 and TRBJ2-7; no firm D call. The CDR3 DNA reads TGCAGTGCTAGGGGTGGGAACCACGAGCAGTACTTC. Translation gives CSARGGNHEQYF.